What follows is one T cell receptor (beta chain) and its context. The data stem from a study of PD-L1 blockade in urothelial cancer. Repertoires were generated with immunoSEQ multiplex PCR, while TCRdb's copy carries only in-frame clones and drops some. This sample has 56,000 or so clones, with about 86% found just once. Germline-derived CDR1 and CDR2 are SGHTA and FQGTGA. The V and J ends lost 8 bases and 8 bases respectively, with 19 bases between them. The CDR3 extends over 14 amino acids. The sample was PBMCs, taken around atezolizumab (anti-PD-L1) treatment. This clonotype was obtained from a man aged 45-65 years with urothelial cancer. The chain recombines TRBV7-3 with TRBJ2-1; possibly TRBD2 for D (5 bases). This CDR3 is CASSSSLAADEQFF. As DNA, the CDR3 is TGTGCCAGCTCCTCGAGCCTAGCCGCCGATGAGCAGTTCTTC.